The 18 T cell receptor beta chains listed next were all sequenced from one sample in a study of OX40 agonist ivuxolimab in advanced cancers. Here immunoSEQ multiplex PCR was the method, and the copy in TCRdb shows in-frame clones only, minus some. This sample has roughly 80,000 clones, with 65% to 90% found just once. Here the sequenced sample was CD4+ or CD8+ T cells sorted from blood, taken in a trial of the OX40 agonist ivuxolimab. These receptors were collected from an adult with an advanced solid tumor such as melanoma, head and neck, liver or kidney cancer.

The chain combines TRBV5-8 with TRBJ2-7, with D possibly being TRBD2 (6 bases). V lost 0 bases and J 1 base, leaving 14 bases between the germline ends. The CDR3 covers 16 residues. Per germline, CDR1 SGHTS and CDR2 YDEGEE. CDR3 coding DNA: TGTGCCAGCAGCTTGGTACGGGGGAAAGGATCCTACGAGCAGTACTTC. Encoded protein: CASSLVRGKGSYEQYF. Using reference TRBV5-8 and TRBJ2-7 for the parts outside the CDR3, the full variable domain is EAGVTQSPTHLIKTRGQQATLRCSPISGHTSVYWYQQALGLGLQFLLWYDEGEERNRGNFPPRFSGRQFPNYSSELNVNALELEDSALYLCASSLVRGKGSYEQYFGPGTRLTVT.

V is TRBV7-2 and J is TRBJ1-1; tentative D call: TRBD1 (5 bases). Germline V lookup: CDR1 SGHTA, CDR2 FQGNSA. There are 15 residues in the CDR3. V was clipped by 1 base and J by 4 bases, with 13 bases between them. The CDR3 here is CASSLDGEGSTEAFF. CDR3 nucleotide sequence: TGTGCCAGCAGCTTAGATGGGGAGGGGAGCACTGAAGCTTTCTTT.

V gene TRBV7-9 combines with J gene TRBJ2-5; tentatively, D is TRBD1 or TRBD2 (5 bases each). This CDR3 comprises 16 residues. V dropped 1 base and J dropped 2 bases, with 14 bases sitting between them. Germline V CDR1 and CDR2: SEHNR, FQNEAQ (reference sequence). The CDR3 reads CASSLDGQRRQETQYF. The DNA for the CDR3 is TGTGCCAGCAGCTTAGATGGACAAAGGAGGCAAGAGACCCAGTACTTC. Filled out from reference TRBV7-9 and TRBJ2-5, the complete variable domain reads DTGVSQNPRHKITKRGQNVTFRCDPISEHNRLYWYRQTLGQGPEFLTYFQNEAQLEKSRLLSDRFSAERPKGSFSTLEIQRTEQGDSAMYLCASSLDGQRRQETQYFGPGTRLLVL.

V and J are TRBV19 and TRBJ2-1; a possible D gene is TRBD1 (6 bases). Trimming left V 3 bases short and J 7 bases short, with 13 bases between. CDR1 LNHDA and CDR2 SQIVND come from the germline V gene (reference sequence). This CDR3 has 14 amino acids. The CDR3 DNA reads as TGTGCCAGTAGTATGGCCATCCAGGGGAATGAGCAGTTCTTC. Its protein product is CASSMAIQGNEQFF.

The V gene is TRBV6-6, the J gene TRBJ2-3, with D possibly matching TRBD1 (6 bases). Trimming took 3 bases from V and 2 from J, leaving 12 bases between them. The length of the CDR3 is 15 residues. Germline CDR1 and CDR2: MNHNY and SVGAGI (reference sequence). Written as DNA, the CDR3 is TGTGCCAGCAGTTATGCAGGGGCCAACACAGATACGCAGTATTTT. It specifies CASSYAGANTDTQYF.

This chain connects TRBV10-3 to TRBJ2-7; TRBD2 matches 8 bases. The CDR3 is 14 residues long. Unmatched junction bases numbered 5, after V lost 2 bases and J lost 5 bases. Per germline, CDR1 ENHRY and CDR2 SYGVKD. DNA for the CDR3: TGTGCCATCAGTGAGCCGGGGGGGCCCGACGAGCAGTACTTC. It translates to CAISEPGGPDEQYF.

This clone was recorded once. The J gene is TRBJ2-5, the V gene TRBV7-3; perhaps D is TRBD1 or TRBD2 (5 bases each). The CDR3 spans 13 residues. V was trimmed by 5 bases and J by 7 bases, leaving 14 bases between them. Germline V gene data show CDR1 as SGHTA and CDR2 as FQGTGA. The CDR3, as DNA: TGTGCCAGCAGCACCGGGACGCATGGGACCCAGTACTTC. Its translation: CASSTGTHGTQYF. Drawing the rest from reference TRBV7-3 and TRBJ2-5, the complete variable domain is GAGVSQTPSNKVTEKGKYVELRCDPISGHTALYWYRQSLGQGPEFLIYFQGTGAADDSGLPNDRFFAVRPEGSVSTLKIQRTERGDSAVYLCASSTGTHGTQYFGPGTRLLVL.

The genes are TRBV7-9 and TRBJ2-7; the D is unclear. V was shortened by 3 bases and J by 5 bases, with 11 bases between the two germline ends. Germline V gene lookup returns CDR1 SEHNR and CDR2 FQNEAQ (reference sequence). This CDR3 comprises 13 residues. The CDR3 DNA follows: TGTGCCAGCAGCTTGGGTAGCTGGGACGAGCAGTACTTC. This gives the protein CASSLGSWDEQYF.

The J gene is TRBJ1-1, the V gene TRBV9; tentative D call: TRBD1 (5 bases). Looked up from germline, CDR1 is SGDLS and CDR2 is YYNGEE. With 0 bases removed from V and 5 bases from J, the gap between germline ends came to 14 bases. The CDR3 runs 15 residues. CDR3: CASSVDGDPRTEAFF. Written as DNA, the CDR3 is TGTGCCAGCAGCGTAGACGGGGACCCAAGGACTGAAGCTTTCTTT.

This chain connects TRBV18 to TRBJ1-5; 10 bases align to TRBD1. The CDR3 extends over 15 amino acids. Trimming took 6 bases from V and 6 from J; bases not matched to a gene: 8. Germline values: CDR1 KGHSH, CDR2 LQKENI. The CDR3 sequence: CASSASRDRGQPQHF. The CDR3 DNA reads as TGTGCCAGCTCCGCGTCCCGGGACAGGGGTCAGCCCCAGCATTTT. Full variable domain (remainder filled in from reference TRBV18 and TRBJ1-5): NAGVMQNPRHLVRRRGQEARLRCSPMKGHSHVYWYRQLPEEGLKFMVYLQKENIIDESGMPKERFSAEFPKEGPSILRIQQVVRGDSAAYFCASSASRDRGQPQHFGDGTRLSIL.

This chain connects TRBV6-5 to TRBJ2-7, with 7 bases that match TRBD1. CDR3 length: 16 amino acids. V was pared by 1 base and J by 6 bases, with 12 bases of the junction left unmatched. Germline loops: CDR1 MNHEY, CDR2 SVGAGI. In nucleotides, the CDR3 is TGTGCCAGCAGTTACTACCGGGACAGCCCATCGGGCGAGCAGTACTTC. It codes for CASSYYRDSPSGEQYF.

The chain joins TRBV5-8 to TRBJ1-5; D remains ambiguous. V lost 0 bases and J 6 bases, leaving 7 bases between the germline ends. The CDR3 totals 13 residues. The germline CDR1 and CDR2 sequences are SGHTS and YDEGEE. As DNA, the CDR3 is TGTGCCAGCAGCTTGGCCCCGGCTCAGCCCCAGCATTTT. This encodes CASSLAPAQPQHF.

The chain is built from TRBV5-1 and TRBJ2-5, with D possibly matching TRBD2 (5 bases). Germline CDR1 and CDR2: SGHRS and YFSETQ. V gave up 2 bases and J gave up 1 base, with 12 bases separating them. The CDR3 sequence is 15 residues long. CDR3 DNA sequence: TGCGCCAGCAGCTTCAGCGGACCCGGCCAAGAGACCCAGTACTTC. Protein product: CASSFSGPGQETQYF.

The rearrangement links TRBV11-2 to TRBJ2-2; possibly TRBD2 for D (6 bases). Per germline, CDR1 SGHAT and CDR2 FQNNGV. This CDR3 spans 14 amino acids. V was shortened by 3 bases and J by 6 bases, with 11 bases between the two germline ends. In nucleotides, the CDR3 is TGTGCCAGCAGCTTGGGACTGCGTCCCGGGGAGCTGTTTTTT. It yields the protein CASSLGLRPGELFF.

The CDR3 loop is CASSYIGTGNTEAFF. The CDR3 bases are TGTGCCAGCAGTTACATCGGGACGGGGAACACTGAAGCTTTCTTT. The rearrangement links TRBV6-6 to TRBJ1-1; D is possibly TRBD1 (5 bases). V lost 2 bases, J lost 1 base, and 11 bases lay in between. The CDR3 contains 15 residues. Per the germline V gene, CDR1 is MNHNY and CDR2 is SVGAGI (reference sequence).

The chain recombines TRBV7-9 with TRBJ2-3; D remains ambiguous. This CDR3 spans 16 amino acids. Germline-derived CDR1 and CDR2 are SEHNR and FQNEAQ (reference sequence). Trimming pared 0 bases from V and 8 bases from J, leaving 18 bases between. The CDR3 bases are TGTGCCAGCAGCTTAGCTGTGGCGGTCAAAGGACGTACGCAGTATTTT. Its protein product is CASSLAVAVKGRTQYF.

This chain joins TRBV18 and TRBJ1-1; D is uncertain. Deletions cut 4 bases from V and 1 base from J, with 10 bases between. The CDR3 covers 14 residues. The germline V gene has CDR1 KGHSH and CDR2 LQKENI. CDR3 loop: CASSLSRTNTEAFF. Written as DNA, the CDR3 is TGTGCCAGCTCACTTAGCCGGACGAACACTGAAGCTTTCTTT.

CDR3 in amino acids: CASRPGTEETQYF. The CDR3 DNA reads TGTGCCAGCAGACCAGGGACAGAAGAGACCCAGTACTTC. The chain uses TRBV5-4 and TRBJ2-5; 7 bases map to TRBD1. The J segment lost 3 bases and the V segment lost 5 bases, leaving 4 bases of the junction unmatched. Germline CDR1 is SGHNT and CDR2 is YYREEE (reference sequence). The CDR3 loop spans 13 amino acids.